Following are 14 T cell receptor beta chains from one sample sequenced in a study of blood T cells in healthy people across ages. The authors ran a second PCR of 7 to 11 cycles using a sample-barcoded 5' primer and a J-beta primer mix. TCRdb reanalysed the 5' RACE reads using MiXCR and keeps one entry per CDR3 protein. Among about 620,000 distinct CDR3 sequences listed, around 20% were seen once. Source material: blood. These receptors all stem from a man between 70 and 80 years old in good health.

On this clonotype: Relative to the germline gene, one junction end is altered; a read error may explain this. The genes are TRBV6-2 or TRBV6-3 and TRBJ1-4; D unresolved. This CDR3 has 12 amino acids. Looked up from germline, CDR1 is MNHEY and CDR2 is SVGEGT. DNA for the CDR3: TGTGCCAGCAGTTACTCTCCCGGTATGGGAATTTTT. This sequence encodes CASSYSPGMGIF.

The rearrangement joins TRBV9 to TRBJ2-5; 13 bases fit TRBD2. The J call may be faulty, since TRBJ2-1 better matches the DNA end. This CDR3 is built from 16 residues. Germline CDR1 reads SGDLS; CDR2 reads YYNGEE. This CDR3 reads CASSVGTSGGHNEQFF. DNA of the CDR3: TGTGCCAGCAGCGTAGGGACTAGCGGGGGCCACAATGAGCAGTTCTTC.

The chain carries TRBV5-1 and TRBJ1-2; the match to TRBD1 covers 8 bases. Trimming removed 4 bases from V and 4 bases from J; junction bases left unmatched: 9. Germline CDR1 reads SGHRS; CDR2 reads YFSETQ. The CDR3 runs to 15 residues. The CDR3 here is CASSLSGTGTYGYTF. The CDR3 bases are TGCGCCAGCAGCCTATCCGGGACAGGAACCTATGGCTACACCTTC.

This clonotype was seen only a few times. The chain has TRBV9 and TRBJ2-1, with 7 positions matching TRBD2. CDR3 length: 16 amino acids. The J segment lost 8 bases and the V segment lost 2 bases, leaving 13 bases of the junction unmatched. Germline V CDR1 and CDR2: SGDLS, YYNGEE. The CDR3 spells CASSVGGGNPSDEQFF. DNA of the CDR3: TGTGCCAGCAGCGTTGGGGGGGGTAATCCAAGCGATGAGCAGTTCTTC.

This clonotype was detected a few times. The chain has TRBV5-1 and TRBJ2-3; D remains ambiguous. V was clipped by 4 bases and J by 4 bases, with 10 bases between them. This CDR3 is 13 amino acids long. Germline CDR1 reads SGHRS; CDR2 reads YFSETQ. CDR3 sequence (DNA): TGCGCCAGCAGCCTACACCGAGCAGATACGCAGTATTTT. Its protein product is CASSLHRADTQYF.

This clonotype was seen a few times. V and J are TRBV6-5 and TRBJ2-6; D is ambiguous. This CDR3 has 13 amino acids. CDR1 is MNHEY, CDR2 SVGAGI, per germline. V lost 9 bases and J lost 1, with 7 bases in between. CDR3 sequence reads: CASTASGANVLTF. As DNA, the CDR3 is TGTGCCAGTACCGCGTCTGGGGCCAACGTCCTGACTTTC.

V and J are TRBV20-1 and TRBJ1-4; 9 bases are shared with TRBD1. This CDR3 has 15 residues. Germline V lookup: CDR1 DFQATT, CDR2 SNEGSKA (reference sequence). Trimming at V came to 3 bases and at J to 8 bases, leaving 10 bases not matched to a gene. CDR3 amino acids: CSASRPDRGREKLFF. In nucleotides, the CDR3 is TGCAGTGCTAGTAGGCCGGACAGGGGTAGAGAAAAACTGTTTTTT.

The chain carries TRBV7-9 and TRBJ2-3, with D tentatively TRBD1 or TRBD2 (5 bases each). The CDR3 consists of 12 residues. V lost 0 bases and J 7 bases, leaving 5 bases between the germline ends. CDR1 and CDR2 from the germline V gene are SEHNR and FQNEAQ (reference sequence). The CDR3 reads CASSLAGHTQYF. In nucleotides, the CDR3 is TGTGCCAGCAGCTTAGCGGGACATACGCAGTATTTT.

In its sample, this clonotype was seen a few times. The rearrangement joins TRBV6-5 to TRBJ1-2; D unclear. The CDR3 spans 11 residues. Trimming pared 5 bases from V and 8 bases from J, leaving 9 bases between. Germline CDR1 and CDR2: MNHEY and SVGAGI. CDR3 DNA: TGTGCCAGCAGTCCCGGTAGAGGCTACACCTTC. Translated: CASSPGRGYTF.

This clonotype was counted a few times. The V and J genes are TRBV25-1 and TRBJ2-5, with D possibly being TRBD1 or TRBD2 (5 bases each). This CDR3 contains 14 residues. CDR1 MGHDK and CDR2 SYGVNS come from the germline V gene. V shed 6 bases and J shed 5 bases, with 16 bases lying between them. CDR3 amino acids: CASSGVDPGETQYF. CDR3 coding DNA: TGTGCCAGCAGCGGGGTCGATCCAGGGGAGACCCAGTACTTC.

This clonotype has a handful of counts. The V call is TRBV14, the J call TRBJ1-6; possibly TRBD1 for D (6 bases). The germline gives CDR1 SGHDN, CDR2 FVKESK. V dropped 3 bases and J dropped 8 bases, with 14 bases sitting between them. This CDR3 spans 15 amino acids. CDR3 sequence: CASSQSDRIDSPLHF. In nucleotides, the CDR3 is TGTGCCAGCAGCCAGTCGGACAGAATCGATTCACCCCTCCACTTT.

V gene TRBV3-1 combines with J gene TRBJ2-5; D gene unclear. V dropped 1 base and J dropped 0 bases, with 9 bases sitting between them. This CDR3 is built from 15 residues. The germline CDR1 and CDR2 sequences are LGHDT and YNNKEL (reference sequence). The CDR3 DNA reads TGTGCCAGCAGCCAAGGCCAGATGAACCAAGAGACCCAGTACTTC. It encodes CASSQGQMNQETQYF.

The V gene is TRBV9, the J gene TRBJ1-2; TRBD1 might be the D (6 bases). V shed 4 bases and J shed 0 bases, with 13 bases lying between them. CDR3 size: 15 residues. The germline V gene has CDR1 SGDLS and CDR2 YYNGEE. CDR3 DNA sequence: TGTGCCAGCAGCACCAGGGGAAGGTCTAACTATGGCTACACCTTC. It is translated as CASSTRGRSNYGYTF.

The V call is TRBV3-1, the J call TRBJ2-5; 9 bases fit TRBD2. CDR3 length: 14 residues. V lost 4 bases and J lost 9; bases outside the gene matches: 9. Germline V gene data show CDR1 as LGHDT and CDR2 as YNNKEL (reference sequence). The CDR3 protein is CASSPRTSVAAQYF. CDR3 DNA: TGTGCCAGCAGCCCTCGGACTAGCGTCGCGGCCCAGTACTTC.